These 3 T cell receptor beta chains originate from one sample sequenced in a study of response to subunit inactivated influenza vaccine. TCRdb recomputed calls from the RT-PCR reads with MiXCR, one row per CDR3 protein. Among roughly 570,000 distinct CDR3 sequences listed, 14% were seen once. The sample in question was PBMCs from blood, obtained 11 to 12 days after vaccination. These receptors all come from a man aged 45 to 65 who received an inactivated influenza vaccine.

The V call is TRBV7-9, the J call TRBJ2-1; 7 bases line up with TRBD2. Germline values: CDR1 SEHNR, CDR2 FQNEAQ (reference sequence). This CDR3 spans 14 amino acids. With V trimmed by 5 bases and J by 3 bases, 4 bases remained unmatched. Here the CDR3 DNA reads TGTGCCAGCAGCGGACGGACTAGCTACAATGAGCAGTTCTTC. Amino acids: CASSGRTSYNEQFF.

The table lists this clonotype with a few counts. DNA for the CDR3: TGCAGTGCTAGAGATAGCCTCTCTGGGGCCAACGTCCTGACTTTC. This sequence encodes CSARDSLSGANVLTF. The chain links TRBV20-1 to TRBJ2-6; D uncertain. The germline V gene encodes CDR1 DFQATT and CDR2 SNEGSKA (reference sequence). The CDR3 has 15 residues. V was pared by 0 bases and J by 0 bases, with 6 bases between.

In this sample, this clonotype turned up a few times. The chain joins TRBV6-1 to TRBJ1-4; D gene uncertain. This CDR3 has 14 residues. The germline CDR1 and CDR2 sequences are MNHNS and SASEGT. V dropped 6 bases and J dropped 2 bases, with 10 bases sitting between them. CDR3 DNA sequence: TGTGCCAGCAGCCGACGATCGACTAATGAAAAACTGTTTTTT. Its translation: CASSRRSTNEKLFF.